The rows below give T cell receptor beta chains drawn from one sample of a study of T-cell memory formation after mild COVID-19. MiXCR, run by TCRdb on the 5' RACE reads, gives a single entry per CDR3 protein. The data show over 400,000 distinct CDR3 sequences, 23% seen once. The sample was PBMCs or a T cell subset sorted from them (not recorded which). These receptors all come from an adult woman who had mild COVID-19 (a few samples of this study predate the infection). Cell type and time point are not known. Both conserved end residues are part of each CDR3. A D gene is named only where the DNA matches it firmly. Size tells how often a clone was seen (once, few, many) or the class of an expanded clone, and some rows leave it out.

d_gene: NA
len: 14
v_gene: TRBV9
j_gene: TRBJ2-7
abundance: few
CDR3nt: TGTGCCAGCAGCGTAGCGGGACATTCCTACGAGCAGTACTTC
CDR3aa: CASSVAGHSYEQYF

d_gene: NA
len: 16
v_gene: TRBV5-1
j_gene: TRBJ2-2
abundance: few
CDR3nt: TGCGCCAGCAGCTTGGAAGGCGGGGTGAACACCGGGGAGCTGTTTTTT
CDR3aa: CASSLEGGVNTGELFF

d_gene: NA
len: 11
v_gene: TRBV6-5
j_gene: TRBJ1-1
abundance: NA
CDR3nt: TGTGCCAGCAGTCGGCGAGATGAAGCTTTCTTT
CDR3aa: CASSRRDEAFF

d_gene: TRBD2
len: 15
v_gene: TRBV3-1
j_gene: TRBJ2-1
abundance: few
CDR3nt: TGTGCCAGCAGCCCCGGGACTAGCGGTGGGAATGAGCAGTTCTTC
CDR3aa: CASSPGTSGGNEQFF

d_gene: NA
len: 13
v_gene: TRBV24-1
j_gene: TRBJ2-7
abundance: NA
CDR3nt: TGTGCCACCAGTATCCGGGACACCTACGAGCAGTACTTC
CDR3aa: CATSIRDTYEQYF

d_gene: NA
len: 14
v_gene: TRBV20-1
j_gene: TRBJ2-1
abundance: few
CDR3nt: TGCAGTGCCCCGCGGGCGGGACCCTACAATGAGCAGTTCTTC
CDR3aa: CSAPRAGPYNEQFF

d_gene: NA
len: 15
v_gene: TRBV6-2/TRBV6-3
j_gene: TRBJ1-3
abundance: few
CDR3nt: TGTGCCAGCAGTTATGGGTTGGAGAGCTGGAACACCATATATTTT
CDR3aa: CASSYGLESWNTIYF

d_gene: NA
len: 13
v_gene: TRBV12-3/TRBV12-4
j_gene: TRBJ2-5
abundance: NA
CDR3nt: TGTGCCAGCAGGGACAGAGCCGAAGAGACCCAGTACTTC
CDR3aa: CASRDRAEETQYF

d_gene: TRBD1
len: 14
v_gene: TRBV3-1
j_gene: TRBJ1-3
abundance: few
CDR3nt: TGTGCCAGCAGCCCTCTGACAGGGGGAAACACCATATATTTT
CDR3aa: CASSPLTGGNTIYF

d_gene: TRBD1
len: 17
v_gene: TRBV5-1
j_gene: TRBJ2-7
abundance: NA
CDR3nt: TGCGCCAGCAGCGCGTTGAGGCCGGGACAGGGGACCGGCGAGCAGTACTTC
CDR3aa: CASSALRPGQGTGEQYF

d_gene: TRBD1
len: 16
v_gene: TRBV11-2
j_gene: TRBJ1-1
abundance: few
CDR3nt: TGTGCCAGCAGCTTAGATGCACAGGGGGCCGGCACTGAAGCTTTCTTT
CDR3aa: CASSLDAQGAGTEAFF

d_gene: NA
len: 15
v_gene: TRBV2
j_gene: TRBJ2-3
abundance: NA
CDR3nt: TGTGCCAGCAGTGAAACAGGGCCCTCGGGCGATACGCAGTATTTT
CDR3aa: CASSETGPSGDTQYF

d_gene: NA
len: 13
v_gene: TRBV14
j_gene: TRBJ1-1
abundance: NA
CDR3nt: TGTGCCAGCAAAACCACGGGGGCCCTTGAAGCTTTCTTT
CDR3aa: CASKTTGALEAFF

d_gene: NA
len: 13
v_gene: TRBV6-5
j_gene: TRBJ2-3
abundance: NA
CDR3nt: TGTGCCAGCAGTTATTCAAATACAGATACGCAGTATTTT
CDR3aa: CASSYSNTDTQYF

d_gene: TRBD1
len: 16
v_gene: TRBV12-3/TRBV12-4
j_gene: TRBJ1-5
abundance: few
CDR3nt: TGTGCCAGCAGTCAGGGACAGGGGGTCCTCAATCAGCCCCAGCATTTT
CDR3aa: CASSQGQGVLNQPQHF

d_gene: TRBD1
len: 16
v_gene: TRBV5-1
j_gene: TRBJ2-2
abundance: few
CDR3nt: TGCGCCAGCAGCGTAGGGACAGTTTTTAACACCGGGGAGCTGTTTTTT
CDR3aa: CASSVGTVFNTGELFF

d_gene: NA
len: 16
v_gene: TRBV5-1
j_gene: TRBJ1-1
abundance: few
CDR3nt: TGCGCCAGCAGCTTGGATGGTACAGGGTGGAACACTGAAGCTTTCTTT
CDR3aa: CASSLDGTGWNTEAFF

d_gene: NA
len: 15
v_gene: TRBV24-1
j_gene: TRBJ2-4
abundance: few
CDR3nt: TGTGCCACCAGTGATTTGTATGCGGCGAGTGTCATTCAGTACTTC
CDR3aa: CATSDLYAASVIQYF

d_gene: TRBD2
len: 16
v_gene: TRBV6-5
j_gene: TRBJ2-7
abundance: NA
CDR3nt: TGTGCCAGCAGTCGACTAGCGGGAGGTGAATCCTACGAGCAGTACTTC
CDR3aa: CASSRLAGGESYEQYF

d_gene: NA
len: 15
v_gene: TRBV5-4
j_gene: TRBJ2-7
abundance: NA
CDR3nt: TGTGCCAGCAGCTTGGGTCCGGCTAGCTCTTACGAGCAGTACTTC
CDR3aa: CASSLGPASSYEQYF

d_gene: TRBD1
len: 15
v_gene: TRBV9
j_gene: TRBJ1-1
abundance: few
CDR3nt: TGTGCCAGCAGCCCCGCCGGGACAGAGAACACTGAAGCTTTCTTT
CDR3aa: CASSPAGTENTEAFF

d_gene: NA
len: 16
v_gene: TRBV4-2
j_gene: TRBJ2-5
abundance: NA
CDR3nt: TGTGCCAGCAGCCAAGATGGAGGGGGCCAGGGAGAGACCCAGTACTTC
CDR3aa: CASSQDGGGQGETQYF

d_gene: NA
len: 13
v_gene: TRBV6-1
j_gene: TRBJ1-1
abundance: NA
CDR3nt: TGTGCCAGCACCCTAGGGGCGAACACTGAAGCTTTCTTT
CDR3aa: CASTLGANTEAFF

d_gene: NA
len: 14
v_gene: TRBV7-9
j_gene: TRBJ2-5
abundance: NA
CDR3nt: TGTGCCAGCAGCTCATTACTTGGTGTTGAGACCCAGTACTTC
CDR3aa: CASSSLLGVETQYF

d_gene: NA
len: 18
v_gene: TRBV5-1
j_gene: TRBJ1-6
abundance: few
CDR3nt: TGCGCCAGCAGCTTGGAAGCGACGCAAACTTATTATAATTCACCCCTCCACTTT
CDR3aa: CASSLEATQTYYNSPLHF

d_gene: NA
len: 15
v_gene: TRBV7-3
j_gene: TRBJ2-1
abundance: many
CDR3nt: TGTGCCAGCAGCCCTTACATGACTACTTACAATGAGCAGTTCTTC
CDR3aa: CASSPYMTTYNEQFF

d_gene: TRBD2
len: 18
v_gene: TRBV2
j_gene: TRBJ2-2
abundance: NA
CDR3nt: TGTGCCAGCAGCGCTCGACTAGCGGGGGGGCGCAGGGTCGGGGAGCTGTTTTTT
CDR3aa: CASSARLAGGRRVGELFF